Listed below are T cell receptor beta chains from one sample, sequenced in a study of PD-1 blockade in classical Hodgkin lymphoma. Data came from immunoSEQ multiplex PCR; TCRdb stores just in-frame clones and leaves some out. The table shows more than 10,000 clones, with more than 75% occurring only once. Sequencing was performed on peripheral blood mononuclear cells (PBMCs), taken at baseline. The receptors shown here come from a human donor with classical Hodgkin lymphoma. Each CDR3 is given with its conserved first and last residue. A D gene is named only where the DNA matches it firmly. A row's size may be missing; if present it is once, few, many or a size class.

J: TRBJ1-5; D: -; size: -; V: TRBV23-1; DNA: TGCGCCAGCAGCCACCGGGACACCCCTCGGCGGCCCCAGCATTTT; CDR3: CASSHRDTPRRPQHF
J: TRBJ1-1; D: -; size: -; V: TRBV6-5; DNA: TGTGCCAGCAGGTCCAAGTTGAACACTGAAGCTTTCTTT; CDR3: CASRSKLNTEAFF
J: TRBJ2-1; D: TRBD2; size: -; V: TRBV28; DNA: TGTGCCAGCAGCCTTCTAGCGGGAGCCTACAATGAGCAGTTCTTC; CDR3: CASSLLAGAYNEQFF
J: TRBJ2-1; D: TRBD2; size: once; V: TRBV19; DNA: TGTGCCAGTAGTGTCCCGGGGGATCTGCCCACTAGCGGGAGTTCCTACAATGAGCAGTTCTTC; CDR3: CASSVPGDLPTSGSSYNEQFF
J: TRBJ2-3; D: -; size: once; V: TRBV5-1; DNA: TGCGCCAGCCGGACTTTTAGCACAGATACGCAGTATTTT; CDR3: CASRTFSTDTQYF
J: TRBJ1-5; D: -; size: -; V: TRBV4-2; DNA: TGTGCCAGCAGCAGGGGGACTAATCAGCCCCAGCATTTT; CDR3: CASSRGTNQPQHF
J: TRBJ2-1; D: TRBD2; size: -; V: TRBV29-1; DNA: TGCAGCGGACCCTTAGCGGGAGCGGGTGGGGAGCAGTTCTTC; CDR3: CSGPLAGAGGEQFF
J: TRBJ1-2; D: TRBD1; size: -; V: TRBV10-3; DNA: TGTGCCATCAGTGAGGCCCCGACAGGGACCTATGGCTACACCTTC; CDR3: CAISEAPTGTYGYTF
J: TRBJ2-7; D: -; size: -; V: TRBV2; DNA: TGTGCCAGCATCACCGGCACCCTCGAGCAGTACTTC; CDR3: CASITGTLEQYF
J: TRBJ2-1; D: -; size: -; V: TRBV6-5; DNA: TGTGCCAGCAGTTACTCCCCGACCGACATAGAGTTCTTC; CDR3: CASSYSPTDIEFF
J: TRBJ2-2; D: -; size: -; V: TRBV10-1; DNA: TGCGCCAGCAGTGACCAGCGAGGGAGTAGGAACACCGGGGAGCTGTTTTTT; CDR3: CASSDQRGSRNTGELFF
J: TRBJ1-2; D: -; size: -; V: TRBV18; DNA: TGTGCCACCCGGGCGTCACGGGAGGGTGGCTACACCTTC; CDR3: CATRASREGGYTF
J: TRBJ2-1; D: -; size: few; V: TRBV27; DNA: TGTGCCACCAAAGCGGTTGGAGAGCAGTTCTTC; CDR3: CATKAVGEQFF
J: TRBJ2-1; D: -; size: -; V: TRBV6-5; DNA: TGTGCCAGCACCCGGACACTTCCTCCTGAGCAGTTCTTC; CDR3: CASTRTLPPEQFF
J: TRBJ2-7; D: -; size: once; V: TRBV7-9; DNA: TGTGCCAGCAGTCCCAGAGTCACCACAGGGCAGTACTTC; CDR3: CASSPRVTTGQYF
J: TRBJ2-5; D: TRBD2; size: -; V: TRBV5-1; DNA: TGCGCCAGCAGCTTGGGGACTAGCCCCCAAGAGACCCAGTACTTC; CDR3: CASSLGTSPQETQYF
J: TRBJ2-7; D: -; size: few; V: TRBV6-5; DNA: TGTGCCAGCAGTCTCGGGGTTACCTACGAGCAGTACTTC; CDR3: CASSLGVTYEQYF
J: TRBJ2-1; D: -; size: -; V: TRBV28; DNA: TGTGCCAGCAGTAGGGACGTAGACAATGAGCAGTTCTTC; CDR3: CASSRDVDNEQFF
J: TRBJ2-7; D: TRBD1; size: -; V: TRBV5-1; DNA: TGCGCCAGCAGCTTTGGGACAGGGGGCACCTACGAGCAGTACTTC; CDR3: CASSFGTGGTYEQYF
J: TRBJ1-5; D: -; size: -; V: TRBV15; DNA: TGTGCCACCAGCAGAGATGGAGGGAATCAGCCCCAGCATTTT; CDR3: CATSRDGGNQPQHF
J: TRBJ2-2; D: TRBD2; size: -; V: TRBV27; DNA: TGTGCCAGCAGTTTTTCCGGGACTACGAACACCGGGGAGCTGTTTTTT; CDR3: CASSFSGTTNTGELFF
J: TRBJ1-2; D: -; size: -; V: TRBV5-5; DNA: TGTGCCAGCAGCTTGGTTTTATTAAGTCAGAACTATGGCTACACCTTC; CDR3: CASSLVLLSQNYGYTF
J: TRBJ2-5; D: TRBD2; size: -; V: TRBV5-1; DNA: TGCGCCAGCAGCCTCGGGACTAGCGGGAGGGAGACCCAGTACTTC; CDR3: CASSLGTSGRETQYF
J: TRBJ2-7; D: -; size: medium-sized; V: TRBV12-5; DNA: TGTGCTAGTGGTCAACGGGGGTACGAGCAGTACTTC; CDR3: CASGQRGYEQYF
J: TRBJ2-1; D: TRBD2; size: -; V: TRBV6-1; DNA: TGTGCCAGCAGTGACGAACTAGCGGGAGGGAAGGAGCAGTTCTTC; CDR3: CASSDELAGGKEQFF
J: TRBJ1-2; D: -; size: -; V: TRBV19; DNA: TGTGCCAGTAGTATCCTGAGATGGGACCCCGAAAGTATGGACTATGGCTACACCTTC; CDR3: CASSILRWDPESMDYGYTF
J: TRBJ1-3; D: -; size: -; V: TRBV30; DNA: TGTGCCTGGACAACGGGGGGTGTCTCTGGAAACACCATATATTTT; CDR3: CAWTTGGVSGNTIYF
J: TRBJ2-3; D: -; size: -; V: TRBV5-1; DNA: TGCGCCAGCAGCTTGGTTCAGCCCCCGTTGGGCACAGATACGCAGTATTTT; CDR3: CASSLVQPPLGTDTQYF
J: TRBJ2-7; D: TRBD1; size: once; V: TRBV6-6; DNA: TGTGCCAGCAGTTCACAGACAGGGAAACCTTACGAGCAGTACTTC; CDR3: CASSSQTGKPYEQYF